The TCR beta chain described here comes from a study of T cell changes during pregnancy in multiple sclerosis. Using immunoSEQ multiplex PCR, the repertoire was profiled, and TCRdb retains in-frame clones only, with some absent. Among around 57,000 clones listed, 75% to 90% were seen once. Trimming took 10 bases from V and 0 from J, leaving 12 bases between them. The germline gives CDR1 SNHLY, CDR2 FYNNEI. The CDR3 has 13 amino acids. This TCR came from a female donor in good health, enrolled as a control in a pregnancy study. The V call is TRBV2, the J call TRBJ1-2; D is possibly TRBD1 (6 bases). The sequencing used peripheral blood, collected in the first trimester of pregnancy. CDR3 protein: CATITGSNYGYTF. CDR3 bases: TGTGCCACAATAACAGGGTCTAACTATGGCTACACCTTC. Filled out from reference TRBV2 and TRBJ1-2, the complete variable domain reads EPEVTQTPSHQVTQMGQEVILRCVPISNHLYFYWYRQILGQKVEFLVSFYNNEISEKSEIFDDQFSVERPDGSNFTLKIRSTKLEDSAMYFCATITGSNYGYTFGSGTRLTVV.